These T cell receptor beta chains were read from a single sample in a study of cytomegalovirus exposure and HLA in healthy donors. Assay used: immunoSEQ multiplex PCR; TCRdb lists only in-frame clones, some missing. The table shows 170,000 or so clones, with roughly 80% occurring only once. What was sequenced was PBMCs. The source of these receptors is a woman aged 18-29 years in good health and CMV-seropositive. Both conserved end residues are trimmed from each CDR3. Fields, in order: J gene, CDR3 length, V gene, CDR3 protein.

TRBJ1-1 11 TRBV28 ASNLAGNTEAF
TRBJ1-1 12 TRBV7-9 ASSRAGGNTEAF
TRBJ2-7 11 TRBV5-4 ASSLSGPGEQY
TRBJ2-7 11 TRBV7-4 ASSSYRAPEQY
TRBJ2-1 13 TRBV11-2 ASSRDRGRGNEQF
TRBJ2-6 16 TRBV6-4 ASSDWGQGGSGANVLT
TRBJ2-3 11 TRBV27 ASSLAITDTQY
TRBJ1-2 15 TRBV4-3 ASSQDWSGRDRYGYT
TRBJ1-1 11 TRBV5-6 ASSSTGGEAAF
TRBJ2-7 13 TRBV13 ASSETTTHSYEQY